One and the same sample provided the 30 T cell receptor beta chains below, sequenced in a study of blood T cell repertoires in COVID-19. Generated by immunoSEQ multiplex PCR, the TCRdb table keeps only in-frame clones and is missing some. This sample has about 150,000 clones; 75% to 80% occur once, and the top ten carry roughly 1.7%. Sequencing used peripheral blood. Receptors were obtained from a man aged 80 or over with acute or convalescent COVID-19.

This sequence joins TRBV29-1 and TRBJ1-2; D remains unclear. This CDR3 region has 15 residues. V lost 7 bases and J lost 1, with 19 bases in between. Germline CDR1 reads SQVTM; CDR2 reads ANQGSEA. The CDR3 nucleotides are TGCAGCGCCCAAACGACAACGGGATATAACTATGGCTACACCTTC. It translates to CSAQTTTGYNYGYTF.

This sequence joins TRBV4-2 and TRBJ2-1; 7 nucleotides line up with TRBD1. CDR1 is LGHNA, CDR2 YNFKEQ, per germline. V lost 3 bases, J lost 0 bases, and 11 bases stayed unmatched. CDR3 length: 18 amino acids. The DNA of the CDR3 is TGTGCCAGCAGCCAGATCTCCGCGACAGGGAGCTCCTACAATGAGCAGTTCTTC. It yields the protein CASSQISATGSSYNEQFF.

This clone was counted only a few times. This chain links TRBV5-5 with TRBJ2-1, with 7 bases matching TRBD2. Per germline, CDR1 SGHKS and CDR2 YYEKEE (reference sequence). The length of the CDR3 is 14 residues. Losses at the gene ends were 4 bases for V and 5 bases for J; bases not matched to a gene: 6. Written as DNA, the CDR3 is TGTGCCAGCAGCCCCTCAGGGAGGGACAATGAGCAGTTCTTC. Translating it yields CASSPSGRDNEQFF.

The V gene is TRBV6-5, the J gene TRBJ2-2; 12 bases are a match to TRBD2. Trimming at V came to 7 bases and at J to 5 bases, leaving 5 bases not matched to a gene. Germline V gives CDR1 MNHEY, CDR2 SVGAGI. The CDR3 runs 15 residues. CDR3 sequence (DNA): TGTGCCAGCAACCTAGCGGGGGGGGCAACCGGGGAGCTGTTTTTT. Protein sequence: CASNLAGGATGELFF.

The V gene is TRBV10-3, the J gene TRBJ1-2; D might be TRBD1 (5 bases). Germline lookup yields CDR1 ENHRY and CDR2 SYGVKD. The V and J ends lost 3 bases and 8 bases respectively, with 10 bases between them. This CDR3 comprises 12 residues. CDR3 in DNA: TGTGCCATCAGTGATCAGGGTAAAGGCTACACCTTC. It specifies CAISDQGKGYTF.

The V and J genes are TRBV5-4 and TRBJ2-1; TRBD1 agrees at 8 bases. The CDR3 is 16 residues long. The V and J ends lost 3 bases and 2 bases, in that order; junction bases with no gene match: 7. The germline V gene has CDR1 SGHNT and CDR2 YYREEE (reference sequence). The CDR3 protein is CASSSPGQGPYNEQFF. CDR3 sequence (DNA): TGTGCCAGCAGCTCCCCCGGACAGGGACCCTACAATGAGCAGTTCTTC.

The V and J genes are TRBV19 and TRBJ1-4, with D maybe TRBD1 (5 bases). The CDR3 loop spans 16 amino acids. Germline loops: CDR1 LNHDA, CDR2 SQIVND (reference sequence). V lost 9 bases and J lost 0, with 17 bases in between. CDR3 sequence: CASRERGGATNEKLFF. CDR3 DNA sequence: TGTGCCAGCCGAGAGCGGGGAGGGGCAACTAATGAAAAACTGTTTTTT.

The CDR3 DNA sequence: TGTGCCAGCAGTGGGGACAGTTTCTCACCCCTCCACTTT. It is translated as CASSGDSFSPLHF. This chain connects TRBV6-4 to TRBJ1-6; 7 positions match TRBD1. The CDR3 spans 13 residues. With V trimmed by 4 bases and J by 10 bases, 4 bases remained unmatched. Looked up from germline, CDR1 is MRHNA and CDR2 is SNTAGT.

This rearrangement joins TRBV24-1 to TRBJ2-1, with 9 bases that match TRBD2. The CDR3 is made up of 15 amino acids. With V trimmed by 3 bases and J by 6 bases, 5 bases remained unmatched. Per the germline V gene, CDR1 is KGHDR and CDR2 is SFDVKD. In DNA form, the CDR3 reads TGTGCCACCAGTGATGCAGCGGGGGGACTCAATGAGCAGTTCTTC. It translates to CATSDAAGGLNEQFF.

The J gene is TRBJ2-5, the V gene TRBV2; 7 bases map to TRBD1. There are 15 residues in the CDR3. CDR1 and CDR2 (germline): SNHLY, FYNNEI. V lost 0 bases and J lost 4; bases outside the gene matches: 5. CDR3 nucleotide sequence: TGTGCCAGCAGTGAAGCCCGAGGGGGCGGAGAGACCCAGTACTTC. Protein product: CASSEARGGGETQYF. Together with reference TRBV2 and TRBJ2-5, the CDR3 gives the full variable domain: EPEVTQTPSHQVTQMGQEVILRCVPISNHLYFYWYRQILGQKVEFLVSFYNNEISEKSEIFDDQFSVERPDGSNFTLKIRSTKLEDSAMYFCASSEARGGGETQYFGPGTRLLVL.

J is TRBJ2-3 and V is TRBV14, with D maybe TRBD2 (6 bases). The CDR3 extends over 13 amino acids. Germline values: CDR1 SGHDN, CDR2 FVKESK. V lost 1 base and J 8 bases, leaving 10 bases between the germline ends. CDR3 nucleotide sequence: TGTGCCAGCAGCCAAGGGGTGGAGGGTACGCAGTATTTT. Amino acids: CASSQGVEGTQYF.

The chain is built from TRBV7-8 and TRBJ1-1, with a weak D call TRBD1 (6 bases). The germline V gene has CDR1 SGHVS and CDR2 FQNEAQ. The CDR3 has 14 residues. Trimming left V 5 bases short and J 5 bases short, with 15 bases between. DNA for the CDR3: TGTGCCAGCAGCCGTTCTGGACAGAGGACTGAAGCTTTCTTT. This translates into CASSRSGQRTEAFF.

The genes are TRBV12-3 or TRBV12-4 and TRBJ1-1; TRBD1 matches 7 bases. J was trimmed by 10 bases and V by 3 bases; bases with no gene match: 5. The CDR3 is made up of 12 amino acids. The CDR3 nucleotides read TGTGCCAGCAGTTTCATACAGGGGATAGCTTTCTTT. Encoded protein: CASSFIQGIAFF.

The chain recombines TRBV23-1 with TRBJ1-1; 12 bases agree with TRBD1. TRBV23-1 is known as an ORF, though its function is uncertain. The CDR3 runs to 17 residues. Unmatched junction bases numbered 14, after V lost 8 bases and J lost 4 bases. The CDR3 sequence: CASYSRRDRGQGTEAFF. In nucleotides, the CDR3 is TGCGCCAGCTACTCCCGACGGGACAGGGGGCAGGGCACTGAAGCTTTCTTT.

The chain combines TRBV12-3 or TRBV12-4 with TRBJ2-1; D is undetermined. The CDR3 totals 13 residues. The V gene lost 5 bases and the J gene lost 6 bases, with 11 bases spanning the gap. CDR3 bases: TGTGCCAGCAGTCCCCTTTCCAGCAATGAGCAGTTCTTC. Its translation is CASSPLSSNEQFF.

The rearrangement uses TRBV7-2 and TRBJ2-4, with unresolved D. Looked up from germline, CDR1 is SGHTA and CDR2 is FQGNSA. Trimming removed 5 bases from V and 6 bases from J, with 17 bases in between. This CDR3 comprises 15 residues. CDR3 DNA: TGTGCCAGCAGCCTAGGCGGCAACACAAGAAACATTCAGTACTTC. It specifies CASSLGGNTRNIQYF.

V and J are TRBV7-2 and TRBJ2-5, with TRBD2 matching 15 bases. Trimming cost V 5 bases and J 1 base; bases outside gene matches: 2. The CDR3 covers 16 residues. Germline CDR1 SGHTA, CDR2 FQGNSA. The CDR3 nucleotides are TGTGCCAGCAGCCAGGGACTAGCGGGGGGCCAAGAGACCCAGTACTTC. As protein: CASSQGLAGGQETQYF. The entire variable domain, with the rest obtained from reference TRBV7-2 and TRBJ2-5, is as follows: GAGVSQSPSNKVTEKGKDVELRCDPISGHTALYWYRQSLGQGLEFLIYFQGNSAPDKSGLPSDRFSAERTGGSVSTLTIQRTQQEDSAVYLCASSQGLAGGQETQYFGPGTRLLVL.

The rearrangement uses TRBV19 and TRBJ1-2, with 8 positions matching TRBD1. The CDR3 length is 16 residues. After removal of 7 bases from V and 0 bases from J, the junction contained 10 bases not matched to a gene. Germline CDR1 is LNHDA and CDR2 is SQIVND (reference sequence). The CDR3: CASNMDRVQANYGYTF. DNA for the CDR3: TGTGCCAGTAATATGGACAGGGTGCAAGCTAACTATGGCTACACCTTC. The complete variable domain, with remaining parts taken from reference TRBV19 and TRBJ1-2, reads DGGITQSPKYLFRKEGQNVTLSCEQNLNHDAMYWYRQDPGQGLRLIYYSQIVNDFQKGDIAEGYSVSREKKESFPLTVTSAQKNPTAFYLCASNMDRVQANYGYTFGSGTRLTVV.

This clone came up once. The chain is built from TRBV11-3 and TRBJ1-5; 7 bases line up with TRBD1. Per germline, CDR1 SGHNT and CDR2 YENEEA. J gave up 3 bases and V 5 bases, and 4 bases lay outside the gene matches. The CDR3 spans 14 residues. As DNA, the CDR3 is TGTGCCAGCAGCCGACAGGGCCCCAATCAGCCCCAGCATTTT. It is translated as CASSRQGPNQPQHF.

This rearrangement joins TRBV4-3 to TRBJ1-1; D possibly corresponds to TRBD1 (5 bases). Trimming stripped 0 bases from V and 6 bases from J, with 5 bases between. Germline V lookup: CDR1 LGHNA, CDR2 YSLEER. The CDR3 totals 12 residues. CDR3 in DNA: TGCGCCAGCAGCCAAGAACAGGCTGAAGCTTTCTTT. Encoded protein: CASSQEQAEAFF.

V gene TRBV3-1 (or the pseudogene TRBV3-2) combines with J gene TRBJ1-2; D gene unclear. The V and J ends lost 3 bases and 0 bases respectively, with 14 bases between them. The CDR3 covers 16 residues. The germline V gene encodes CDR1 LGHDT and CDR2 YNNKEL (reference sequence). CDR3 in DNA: TGTGCCAGCAGCCAGCACTCACTAAAAGCTAACTATGGCTACACCTTC. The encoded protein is CASSQHSLKANYGYTF.

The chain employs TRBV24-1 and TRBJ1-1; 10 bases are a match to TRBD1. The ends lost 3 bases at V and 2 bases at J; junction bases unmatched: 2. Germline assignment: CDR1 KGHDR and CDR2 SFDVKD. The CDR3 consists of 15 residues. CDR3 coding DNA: TGTGCCACCAGTGATAGGACAGGGGGAAACACTGAAGCTTTCTTT. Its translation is CATSDRTGGNTEAFF.

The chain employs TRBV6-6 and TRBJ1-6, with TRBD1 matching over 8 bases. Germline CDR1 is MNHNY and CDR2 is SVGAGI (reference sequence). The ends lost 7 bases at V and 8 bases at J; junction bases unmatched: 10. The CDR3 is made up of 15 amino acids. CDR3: CASINSGQGYSPLHF. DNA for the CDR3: TGTGCCAGCATTAATTCAGGACAGGGTTATTCACCCCTCCACTTT.

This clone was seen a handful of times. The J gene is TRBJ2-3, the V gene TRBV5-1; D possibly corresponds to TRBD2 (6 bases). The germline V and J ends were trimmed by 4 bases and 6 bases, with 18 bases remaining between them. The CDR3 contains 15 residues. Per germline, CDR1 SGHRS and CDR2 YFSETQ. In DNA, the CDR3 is TGCGCCAGCAGCCTTCCCCTCGGGAGCGCTGATACGCAGTATTTT. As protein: CASSLPLGSADTQYF.

CDR3 sequence (DNA): TGCGCCAGCAGCTTGGCCGCGGAGGGTCTTAATGAAAAACTGTTTTTT. It encodes CASSLAAEGLNEKLFF. This sequence joins TRBV5-1 and TRBJ1-4; D is unresolved. Germline CDR1 and CDR2: SGHRS and YFSETQ. The CDR3 spans 16 residues. The ends were cut back, 0 bases at V and 4 bases at J, with 13 bases in the middle.

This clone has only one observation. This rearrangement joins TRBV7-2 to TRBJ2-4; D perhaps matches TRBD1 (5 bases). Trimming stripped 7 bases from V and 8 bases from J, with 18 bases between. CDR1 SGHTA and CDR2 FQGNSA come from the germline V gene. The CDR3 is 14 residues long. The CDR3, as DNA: TGTGCCAGCACCAAATGGGCGACAGACGACATTCAGTACTTC. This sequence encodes CASTKWATDDIQYF.

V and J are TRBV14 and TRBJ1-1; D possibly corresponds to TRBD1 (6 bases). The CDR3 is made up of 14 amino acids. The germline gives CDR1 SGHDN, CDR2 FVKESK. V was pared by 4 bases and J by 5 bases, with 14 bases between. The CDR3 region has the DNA TGTGCCAGCAGCCGAATTACAGGGAGAACTGAAGCTTTCTTT. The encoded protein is CASSRITGRTEAFF.

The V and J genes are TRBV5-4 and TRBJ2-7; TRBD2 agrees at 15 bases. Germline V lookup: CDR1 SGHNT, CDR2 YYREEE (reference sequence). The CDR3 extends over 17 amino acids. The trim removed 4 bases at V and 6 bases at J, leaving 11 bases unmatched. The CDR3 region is CASSKGLAGGEGSEQYF. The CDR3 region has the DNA TGTGCCAGCAGCAAGGGACTAGCGGGGGGCGAAGGTAGCGAGCAGTACTTC.

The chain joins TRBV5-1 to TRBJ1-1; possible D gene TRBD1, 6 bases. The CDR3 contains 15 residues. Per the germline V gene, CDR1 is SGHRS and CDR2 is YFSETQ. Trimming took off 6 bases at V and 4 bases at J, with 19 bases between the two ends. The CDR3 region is CASKPQDRPSTEAFF. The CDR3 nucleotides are TGCGCCAGCAAGCCCCAAGACAGGCCCAGCACTGAAGCTTTCTTT.

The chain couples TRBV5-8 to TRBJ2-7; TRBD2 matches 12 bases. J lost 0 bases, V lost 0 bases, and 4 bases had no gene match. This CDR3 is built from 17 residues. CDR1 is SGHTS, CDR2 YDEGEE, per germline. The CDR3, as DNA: TGTGCCAGCAGCTTGGGACTAGCGGGGGCAAGCTCCTACGAGCAGTACTTC. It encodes CASSLGLAGASSYEQYF.